The rows below give T cell receptor beta chains drawn from one sample of a study of Ad26.COV2.S vaccination and SARS-CoV-2 variants. Assay used: immunoSEQ multiplex PCR; TCRdb lists only in-frame clones, some missing. The data show about 460,000 clones, 80% to 90% seen once. The sequenced sample was peripheral blood, obtained in a trial of Ad26.COV2.S vaccine versus placebo. Receptors originate from a person between 18 and 65 years old who received the Ad26.COV2.S COVID-19 vaccine or a placebo. Each CDR3 is given with its conserved first and last residue. Fields, in order: CDR3 DNA, CDR3 protein, J gene, V gene, D gene, clone size. The D gene is left open where the match is weak. Some rows mark clone size as missing; the rest say once, few, many or name a class of expanded clone.

DNA: TGTGCCTGGAGTGTATCCCAGGGGGAAGCTTTCTTT; CDR3: CAWSVSQGEAFF; J: TRBJ1-1; V: TRBV30; D: -; size: -
DNA: TGTGCCAGCAGCGTAGGTTGGGACAGGGAGACATCACCCCTCCACTTT; CDR3: CASSVGWDRETSPLHF; J: TRBJ1-6; V: TRBV9; D: TRBD1; size: -
DNA: TGTGCCAGCAGCGTTGACAGGGGAAACACTGAAGCTTTCTTT; CDR3: CASSVDRGNTEAFF; J: TRBJ1-1; V: TRBV9; D: TRBD1; size: -
DNA: TGTGCCAGCAGCCAAGCTGGGGGACATAGGGCCCCCTATGGCTACACCTTC; CDR3: CASSQAGGHRAPYGYTF; J: TRBJ1-2; V: TRBV3-1/TRBV3-2; D: -; size: -
DNA: TGTGCCAGCAGTGGGCAAAGGACAGTAGAGACCCAGTACTTC; CDR3: CASSGQRTVETQYF; J: TRBJ2-5; V: TRBV2; D: -; size: -
DNA: TGTGCCAGCAGCCTGGTCAGGGGCAGCGGCTACACCTTC; CDR3: CASSLVRGSGYTF; J: TRBJ1-2; V: TRBV3-1/TRBV3-2; D: -; size: -
DNA: TGTGCCAGCAGCGTAGGGGGGCCCCCAGAGACCCAGTACTTC; CDR3: CASSVGGPPETQYF; J: TRBJ2-5; V: TRBV9; D: -; size: -
DNA: TGTGCCAGCAGCTTGGTTACTCGTGACTACGAGCAGTACTTC; CDR3: CASSLVTRDYEQYF; J: TRBJ2-7; V: TRBV5-5; D: -; size: -
DNA: TGTGCCAGCAGCTCGAGGCGTGGCAGGAACTATGGCTACACCTTC; CDR3: CASSSRRGRNYGYTF; J: TRBJ1-2; V: TRBV7-2; D: -; size: -
DNA: TGTGCCAGCAGCTTGGACTACTACCAAGAGACCCAGTACTTC; CDR3: CASSLDYYQETQYF; J: TRBJ2-5; V: TRBV13; D: -; size: -
DNA: TGCGCCAGCGTCGGACTAGCGGGCGAGCAGTACTTC; CDR3: CASVGLAGEQYF; J: TRBJ2-7; V: TRBV10-1; D: TRBD2; size: -
DNA: TGTGCCTGGAGTCCCGGACAGGGGCCCTACGAGCAGTACTTC; CDR3: CAWSPGQGPYEQYF; J: TRBJ2-7; V: TRBV30; D: TRBD1; size: -
DNA: TGTGCCAGTAGTATTAAAGGGGACACTGAAGCTTTCTTT; CDR3: CASSIKGDTEAFF; J: TRBJ1-1; V: TRBV19; D: -; size: once
DNA: TGTGCCAGCAGTTACCCTACAGAAAATTCACCCCTCCACTTT; CDR3: CASSYPTENSPLHF; J: TRBJ1-6; V: TRBV6-7; D: -; size: -
DNA: TGTGCCAGCAGCCCGGAGATGGGACTATACAATGAGCAGTTCTTC; CDR3: CASSPEMGLYNEQFF; J: TRBJ2-1; V: TRBV9; D: TRBD2; size: -
DNA: TGTGCCAGCAGCTTCGAAAATAATTCACCCCTCCACTTT; CDR3: CASSFENNSPLHF; J: TRBJ1-6; V: TRBV7-3; D: -; size: -
DNA: TGTGCCAGCAGCTCACAGGGACTCGAAGCTTTCTTT; CDR3: CASSSQGLEAFF; J: TRBJ1-1; V: TRBV7-2; D: -; size: -
DNA: TGCGCCAGCAGCCAAGAGGCCCCGGGACAGGGGTACGAGCAGTACTTC; CDR3: CASSQEAPGQGYEQYF; J: TRBJ2-7; V: TRBV4-1; D: TRBD1; size: -
DNA: TGTGCCAGCAGCTTAGGTTTCGGACAGGAGTTCTATGGCTACACCTTC; CDR3: CASSLGFGQEFYGYTF; J: TRBJ1-2; V: TRBV7-9; D: TRBD1; size: -
DNA: TGTGCCAGCAGCGTCCGGGACAGTTCCGATGAGCAGTTCTTC; CDR3: CASSVRDSSDEQFF; J: TRBJ2-1; V: TRBV7-9; D: TRBD1; size: -
DNA: TGTGCCAGCAGTTCCGACAGGGTAAAAGGTCAGCCCCAGCATTTT; CDR3: CASSSDRVKGQPQHF; J: TRBJ1-5; V: TRBV6-5; D: TRBD1; size: -
DNA: TGTGCCAGCAGTCCCGGGACAGGGGGCGGTGGGGGTAATGAGCAGTTCTTC; CDR3: CASSPGTGGGGGNEQFF; J: TRBJ2-1; V: TRBV27; D: TRBD1; size: -
DNA: TGTGCCACCAATGAGCGGGGGTTGAACTCAGAGACCCAGTACTTC; CDR3: CATNERGLNSETQYF; J: TRBJ2-5; V: TRBV19; D: TRBD2; size: -
DNA: TGCGCCAGCAGCCTACGGACAGGGCTTGGTTACGAGCAGTACTTC; CDR3: CASSLRTGLGYEQYF; J: TRBJ2-7; V: TRBV5-1; D: TRBD1; size: -
DNA: TGTGCCAGCAGCTCCACAGGGTACGGGGGCTACACCTTC; CDR3: CASSSTGYGGYTF; J: TRBJ1-2; V: TRBV11-1; D: -; size: -
DNA: TGTGCCAGCAGTCGAACTAGCATCAATGAGCAGTTCTTC; CDR3: CASSRTSINEQFF; J: TRBJ2-1; V: TRBV28; D: -; size: -
DNA: TGTGCCAGCAGTGAAGCGGGGGGACTCAGTGGAAACACCATATATTTT; CDR3: CASSEAGGLSGNTIYF; J: TRBJ1-3; V: TRBV6-1; D: -; size: -
DNA: TGTGCCAGCAGCGTAGTCCTCCAAGGCCAGCAGTTCTTC; CDR3: CASSVVLQGQQFF; J: TRBJ2-1; V: TRBV9; D: -; size: -
DNA: TGTGCCAGCAGGTCGCAAGCGGGGCCCGGGACCCAGTACTTC; CDR3: CASRSQAGPGTQYF; J: TRBJ2-5; V: TRBV7-2; D: TRBD2; size: -
DNA: TGTGCCAGCAGCGACCCGGGCCAGCCCCAGCATTTT; CDR3: CASSDPGQPQHF; J: TRBJ1-5; V: TRBV7-2; D: -; size: -
DNA: TGTGCCAGCAGTTTGGGTCACAAGTCTGGTTCACCCCTCCACTTT; CDR3: CASSLGHKSGSPLHF; J: TRBJ1-6; V: TRBV27; D: -; size: -
DNA: TGTGCCAGCTCACCCACGAAGGGACCGATTATTTATGGCTACACCTTC; CDR3: CASSPTKGPIIYGYTF; J: TRBJ1-2; V: TRBV18; D: -; size: -
DNA: TGTGCCAGTAGACCGACACAGGGGGCGATCTACGAGCAGTACTTC; CDR3: CASRPTQGAIYEQYF; J: TRBJ2-7; V: TRBV19; D: TRBD1; size: -
DNA: TGTGCCAGCAGCTCCCACTGGGGGAAGGCCGGGGAGCTGTTTTTT; CDR3: CASSSHWGKAGELFF; J: TRBJ2-2; V: TRBV7-2; D: -; size: -
DNA: TGTGCCATACCAAAGGGGGACGGAAGAAACTATGGCTACACCTTC; CDR3: CAIPKGDGRNYGYTF; J: TRBJ1-2; V: TRBV2; D: -; size: once
DNA: TGTGCCAGTAGTATACGGAGGGAGTCAGATACGCAGTATTTT; CDR3: CASSIRRESDTQYF; J: TRBJ2-3; V: TRBV19; D: -; size: -
DNA: TGTGCCAGCAGATGGGGGGGAAAACTGTTTTTT; CDR3: CASRWGGKLFF; J: TRBJ1-4; V: TRBV6-6; D: -; size: once
DNA: TGTGCCAGCAGCCTACGACTAGCGGCCTCCTCCTACAATGAGCAGTTCTTC; CDR3: CASSLRLAASSYNEQFF; J: TRBJ2-1; V: TRBV13; D: TRBD2; size: once
DNA: TGTGCCAGCAGTTACTCCCCGGAGTGGGAAGGCTACACCTTC; CDR3: CASSYSPEWEGYTF; J: TRBJ1-2; V: TRBV6-5; D: -; size: -
DNA: TGTGCCAGCAGTTCCCCCGGACTATTCGGGGATACGCAGTATTTT; CDR3: CASSSPGLFGDTQYF; J: TRBJ2-3; V: TRBV6-5; D: -; size: -
DNA: TGTGCCAGCCACCCCCGACAGGGGAACTATGGCTACACCTTC; CDR3: CASHPRQGNYGYTF; J: TRBJ1-2; V: TRBV5-5; D: TRBD1; size: -
DNA: TGTGCCAGCAGCCCCGGATGGGTATACGAGCAGTACTTC; CDR3: CASSPGWVYEQYF; J: TRBJ2-7; V: TRBV7-9; D: -; size: -
DNA: TGTGCCACCAGCAAATCAGACAGGAGCCTAGCCAAAAACATTCAGTACTTC; CDR3: CATSKSDRSLAKNIQYF; J: TRBJ2-4; V: TRBV15; D: -; size: -
DNA: TGTGCCAGCAGCCAAGAGGTCAGGGTGAACACTGAAGCTTTCTTT; CDR3: CASSQEVRVNTEAFF; J: TRBJ1-1; V: TRBV3-1/TRBV3-2; D: -; size: -
DNA: TGTGCCAGCAGTTTACCCGGGACAGCCGGAAACACCATATATTTT; CDR3: CASSLPGTAGNTIYF; J: TRBJ1-3; V: TRBV28; D: TRBD1; size: -
DNA: TGCGCCAGCAGCCGAGGGAATTCACCCCTCCACTTT; CDR3: CASSRGNSPLHF; J: TRBJ1-6; V: TRBV4-1; D: -; size: -